The 27 T cell receptor beta chains given below trace back to one sample, sequenced in a study of low-dose radiotherapy and immunotherapy resistance in tumors. Alpha and beta chains were covered, as first-strand cDNA relied on TRAV- and TRBV-specific primers. Amplification of TCRs used a constant-region primer and V-primer adapter for about 19 PCR cycles. From the reads, TCRdb called clonotypes with MiXCR, one entry per CDR3 protein. The sample includes about 17,000 distinct CDR3 sequences, about 70% of them seen just once. Receptors originate from a human donor with advanced metastatic prostate, ovarian, gallbladder or colorectal cancer (not recorded which). This table probably holds off-target reads from a library built for another chain.

The rearrangement links TRBV6-2 or TRBV6-3 to TRBJ2-1; 9 positions agree with TRBD2. The CDR3 covers 15 residues. Germline assignment: CDR1 MNHEY and CDR2 SVGEGT. Trimming cost V 5 bases and J 2 bases; bases outside gene matches: 4. This chain's CDR3 is CASSEASGTYNEQFF. In nucleotides, the CDR3 is TGTGCCAGCAGTGAGGCTAGCGGGACCTACAATGAGCAGTTCTTC.

The V gene is TRBV28, the J gene TRBJ2-3; 8 bases map to TRBD1. Germline V gene data show CDR1 as MDHEN and CDR2 as SYDVKM. The junction had 6 bases not matched to a gene; V was cut back by 3 bases and J by 4 bases. The CDR3 is 15 residues long. CDR3 region: CASSFVGQGSDTQYF. CDR3 nucleotides: TGTGCCAGCAGTTTTGTAGGACAGGGCTCAGATACGCAGTATTTT.

This clonotype was picked up one time. The CDR3 is CASSRQGSNTEAFF. As DNA, the CDR3 is TGTGCCAGCAGTCGACAGGGTAGTAACACTGAAGCTTTCTTT. This chain uses TRBV3-1 with TRBJ1-1; 7 positions agree with TRBD1. This CDR3 has 14 amino acids. Germline V gene data show CDR1 as LGHDT and CDR2 as YNNKEL (reference sequence). Trimming at V came to 6 bases and at J to 2 bases, leaving 6 bases not matched to a gene.

This clonotype was recorded a few times. CDR3 residues: CASSLPGGITDTQYF. The CDR3 region has the DNA TGTGCCAGCAGCTTGCCGGGGGGAATCACAGATACGCAGTATTTT. V usage is TRBV5-6 and J usage is TRBJ2-3, with 7 bases lining up with TRBD2. Looked up from germline, CDR1 is SGHDT and CDR2 is YYEEEE. CDR3 length: 15 amino acids. Trimming took 1 base from V and 2 from J; bases not matched to a gene: 4.

This sequence joins TRBV24-1 and TRBJ2-5; 9 nucleotides align to TRBD1. Per the germline V gene, CDR1 is KGHDR and CDR2 is SFDVKD. The junction had 6 bases not matched to a gene; V was cut back by 0 bases and J by 5 bases. The CDR3 runs to 16 residues. This chain's CDR3 is CATSDLGDRAGETQYF. In nucleotides, the CDR3 is TGTGCCACCAGTGATTTGGGGGACAGGGCTGGGGAGACCCAGTACTTC.

V and J are TRBV9 and TRBJ2-4; 7 nucleotides align to TRBD1. Losses at the gene ends were 0 bases for V and 7 bases for J; bases not matched to a gene: 7. Germline V lookup: CDR1 SGDLS, CDR2 YYNGEE. The CDR3 runs to 15 residues. As DNA, the CDR3 is TGTGCCAGCAGCGTAGAAGGGGGCGCATTTAACATTCAGTACTTC. Translation: CASSVEGGAFNIQYF.

This chain links TRBV19 with TRBJ2-2; D not certain. CDR3 length: 14 amino acids. V lost 3 bases, J lost 2 bases, and 7 bases lay in between. Germline CDR1 is LNHDA and CDR2 is SQIVND (reference sequence). The CDR3 DNA reads TGTGCCAGTAGTATTACCCTTAACACCGGGGAGCTGTTTTTT. Its translation: CASSITLNTGELFF.

The chain joins TRBV20-1 to TRBJ2-7, with D perhaps assigned TRBD1 or TRBD2 (7 bases each). Germline V gene sequence: CDR1 DFQATT, CDR2 SNEGSKA (reference sequence). The CDR3 is 14 amino acids. DNA for the CDR3: TGCAGCGCCGCAGGGGGGGTCTTTTTTTACGAGCAGTACTTC. Protein: CSAAGGVFFYEQYF.

The chain joins TRBV9 to TRBJ2-3; D call uncertain. The V end lost 0 bases, the J end lost 4 bases, and 6 bases lay between the germline ends. The CDR3 loop spans 13 amino acids. Per germline, CDR1 SGDLS and CDR2 YYNGEE. CDR3 DNA: TGTGCCAGCAGCGTAGGTGGCGCAGATACGCAGTATTTT. This sequence encodes CASSVGGADTQYF.

The rearrangement joins TRBV12-3 or TRBV12-4 to TRBJ2-1, with 7 bases that match TRBD2. The V gene end was trimmed by 3 bases and the J gene end by 5 bases; junction bases not matched to a gene: 7. CDR3 length: 15 residues. The CDR3 bases are TGTGCCAGCAGTTTGAGTAGCGGGTCTAACAATGAGCAGTTCTTC. As protein: CASSLSSGSNNEQFF.

This clonotype has just one count. The genes are TRBV6-8 and TRBJ2-7, with TRBD2 identical over 14 bases. Germline CDR1 reads MNHGY; CDR2 reads SAAAGT. The CDR3 loop spans 14 amino acids. Unmatched junction bases numbered 4, after V lost 6 bases and J lost 6 bases. The CDR3 DNA reads as TGTGCCAGCAGGGGACTAGCGGGAGCCCTCGAGCAGTACTTC. Translated, it gives CASRGLAGALEQYF.

V and J are TRBV5-4 and TRBJ2-1; no reliable D call. Deletions cut 4 bases from V and 4 bases from J, with 12 bases between. The CDR3 covers 14 residues. Germline assignment: CDR1 SGHNT and CDR2 YYREEE (reference sequence). This chain's CDR3 is CASSPRELYNEQFF. The CDR3 DNA sequence: TGTGCCAGCAGCCCACGAGAGTTGTACAATGAGCAGTTCTTC.

This chain joins TRBV7-2 and TRBJ2-7; D gene ambiguous. Trimming removed 1 base from V and 2 bases from J, with 12 bases in between. CDR1 and CDR2 from the germline V gene are SGHTA and FQGNSA. The CDR3 spans 15 residues. The CDR3 loop is CASSLGMTPTYEQYF. The CDR3 DNA follows: TGTGCCAGCAGCTTAGGTATGACACCGACCTACGAGCAGTACTTC.

The gene calls are TRBV5-1 and TRBJ2-7; 10 bases fit TRBD2. CDR3 length equals 15 residues. Germline-derived CDR1 and CDR2 are SGHRS and YFSETQ. Trimming took 4 bases from V and 5 from J; bases not matched to a gene: 9. In DNA, the CDR3 is TGCGCCAGCAGCACTAGCGGGGTACGTGTCGACGAGCAGTACTTC. It is translated as CASSTSGVRVDEQYF. The full variable domain, completed using reference TRBV5-1 and TRBJ2-7, is KAGVTQTPRYLIKTRGQQVTLSCSPISGHRSVSWYQQTPGQGLQFLFEYFSETQRNKGNFPGRFSGRQFSNSRSEMNVSTLELGDSALYLCASSTSGVRVDEQYFGPGTRLTVT.

The rearrangement uses TRBV7-2 and TRBJ1-1; D is uncertain. This CDR3 is 14 amino acids long. Between the trimmed V and J ends, which lost 3 bases and 1 base, there was a span of 9 bases. Germline V gives CDR1 SGHTA, CDR2 FQGNSA. As DNA, the CDR3 is TGTGCCAGCAGCTTTTCGCCAGGGAACACTGAAGCTTTCTTT. Its protein product is CASSFSPGNTEAFF.

This clonotype turned up a few times. The J gene is TRBJ1-2, the V gene TRBV10-3; 8 bases map to TRBD1. The CDR3 totals 15 residues. The ends lost 6 bases at V and 0 bases at J; junction bases unmatched: 6. CDR1 is ENHRY, CDR2 SYGVKD, per germline. The DNA for the CDR3 is TGTGCCATCAGAATACAGGGGGGCGCTAACTATGGCTACACCTTC. It specifies CAIRIQGGANYGYTF.

The CDR3 sequence is CASSLVEGGNTEAFF. CDR3 coding DNA: TGCGCCAGCAGCTTGGTCGAAGGAGGGAACACTGAAGCTTTCTTT. This chain connects TRBV5-1 to TRBJ1-1; no clear D gene. The CDR3 is 15 amino acids. The V gene's germline CDR1 is SGHRS and CDR2 YFSETQ. The V end was cut by 0 bases, the J end by 1 base, with 10 bases between.

The chain links TRBV5-1 to TRBJ2-3, with D possibly called TRBD1 or TRBD2 (5 bases each). V lost 1 base and J 6 bases, leaving 9 bases between the germline ends. This CDR3 comprises 13 residues. In germline, CDR1 is SGHRS, CDR2 YFSETQ. The CDR3 DNA reads as TGCGCCAGCAGCTTGAGGGACGGGGATACGCAGTATTTT. Its translation: CASSLRDGDTQYF.

The V call is TRBV18, the J call TRBJ2-3, with D perhaps given as TRBD1 or TRBD2 (5 bases each). Germline-derived CDR1 and CDR2 are KGHSH and LQKENI. There are 12 residues in the CDR3. V lost 5 bases to trimming and J lost 4 bases, with 7 bases between them. CDR3 coding DNA: TGTGCCAGCTCAGGGGGTGCAGATACGCAGTATTTT. This translates into CASSGGADTQYF.

This clonotype was detected only once. The chain carries TRBV15 and TRBJ2-3; D is perhaps TRBD2 (6 bases). The CDR3 sequence is 15 residues long. Germline V lookup: CDR1 LNHNV, CDR2 YYDKDF (reference sequence). V shed 8 bases and J shed 4 bases, with 19 bases lying between them. The CDR3 protein is CATRGTFLGADTQYF. In DNA form, the CDR3 reads TGTGCCACCCGCGGGACTTTTCTTGGCGCAGATACGCAGTATTTT.

The rearrangement joins TRBV7-2 to TRBJ2-7, with a possible D match to TRBD1 (6 bases). Germline CDR1 SGHTA, CDR2 FQGNSA. V was cut by 5 bases and J by 2 bases, with 13 bases left in between. This CDR3 is built from 14 residues. The CDR3 DNA follows: TGTGCCAGCAGCGGGCTGGACAGAACCTACGAGCAGTACTTC. It translates to CASSGLDRTYEQYF.

CDR3 in amino acids: CASSHERTSRWFF. In nucleotides, the CDR3 is TGTGCCAGCAGCCATGAACGGACTAGTCGGTGGTTCTTC. The chain links TRBV3-1 to TRBJ2-1; 7 positions agree with TRBD2. J gave up 15 bases and V 3 bases, and 11 bases lay outside the gene matches. Germline CDR1 reads LGHDT; CDR2 reads YNNKEL (reference sequence). The CDR3 is 13 residues long.

The chain uses TRBV29-1 and TRBJ2-3; D is ambiguous. This CDR3 has 13 residues. The V gene lost 4 bases and the J gene lost 2 bases, with 10 bases spanning the gap. Germline CDR1 is SQVTM and CDR2 is ANQGSEA. CDR3 loop: CSVAPIYTDTQYF. The CDR3 coding sequence is TGCAGCGTTGCCCCCATTTACACAGATACGCAGTATTTT.

V usage is TRBV9 and J usage is TRBJ2-5; 11 bases match TRBD2. With 4 bases clipped from V and 4 bases from J, the junction kept 6 bases outside the gene matches. The length of the CDR3 is 15 residues. Looked up from germline, CDR1 is SGDLS and CDR2 is YYNGEE. CDR3 loop: CASSYSGRAPETQYF. As DNA, the CDR3 is TGTGCCAGCAGCTATAGCGGGAGGGCCCCAGAGACCCAGTACTTC.

The chain employs TRBV5-1 and TRBJ2-7; maybe TRBD1 (6 bases). Trimming took 3 bases from V and 3 from J, leaving 13 bases between them. Looked up from germline, CDR1 is SGHRS and CDR2 is YFSETQ. The CDR3 is made up of 14 amino acids. CDR3 in DNA: TGCGCCAGCAGCTGGGACATAGGTAGCTACGAGCAGTACTTC. The encoded protein is CASSWDIGSYEQYF.

The V and J genes are TRBV29-1 and TRBJ2-2; 8 bases match TRBD1. CDR3 length: 14 amino acids. The V gene's germline CDR1 is SQVTM and CDR2 ANQGSEA. The trim removed 4 bases at V and 2 bases at J, leaving 3 bases unmatched. CDR3 region: CSVVRGPNTGELFF. CDR3 nucleotide sequence: TGCAGCGTTGTCAGGGGGCCAAACACCGGGGAGCTGTTTTTT.

This clonotype was detected only a few times. The CDR3 reads CASSTKQGPSGNTIYF. CDR3 DNA: TGTGCCAGCTCAACAAAACAGGGGCCCTCTGGAAACACCATATATTTT. The chain has TRBV18 and TRBJ1-3; TRBD1 matches at 7 bases. Germline trimming cut 5 bases from V and 0 bases from J; bases unmatched to any gene: 7. CDR3 length: 16 residues. The germline gives CDR1 KGHSH, CDR2 LQKENI.